This T cell receptor (beta chain) derives from a study of cytomegalovirus exposure and HLA in healthy donors. The PCR had 60 Vbeta and 13 Jbeta primers. Only in-frame clones appear in the TCRdb table, and some are missing; sequencing was by immunoSEQ multiplex PCR. This repertoire shows about 95,000 clones, 75% to 85% found once; its top ten account for approximately 11%. The material sequenced was PBMCs. The receptor was derived from a man younger than 30 in good health and CMV-seropositive.

CDR3 bases: TGTGCCAGCAGTTACGGGAGGGATATGAACACTGAAGCTTTCTTT. It specifies CASSYGRDMNTEAFF. This chain connects TRBV6-5 to TRBJ1-1, with unresolved D. In germline, CDR1 is MNHEY, CDR2 SVGAGI. This CDR3 is 15 amino acids long. V lost 2 bases, J lost 0 bases, and 10 bases lay in between.